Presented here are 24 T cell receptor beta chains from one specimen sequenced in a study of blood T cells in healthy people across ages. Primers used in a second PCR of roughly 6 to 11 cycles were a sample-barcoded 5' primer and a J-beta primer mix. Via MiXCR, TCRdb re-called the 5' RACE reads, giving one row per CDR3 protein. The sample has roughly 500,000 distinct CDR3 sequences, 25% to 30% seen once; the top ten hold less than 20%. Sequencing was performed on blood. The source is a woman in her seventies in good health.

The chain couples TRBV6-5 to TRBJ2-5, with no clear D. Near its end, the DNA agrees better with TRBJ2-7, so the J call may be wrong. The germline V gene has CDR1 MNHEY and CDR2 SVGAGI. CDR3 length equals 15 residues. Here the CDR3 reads CASSYSGLRTYEQYF. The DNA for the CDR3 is TGTGCCAGCAGTTACTCTGGGTTACGTACCTACGAGCAGTACTTC.

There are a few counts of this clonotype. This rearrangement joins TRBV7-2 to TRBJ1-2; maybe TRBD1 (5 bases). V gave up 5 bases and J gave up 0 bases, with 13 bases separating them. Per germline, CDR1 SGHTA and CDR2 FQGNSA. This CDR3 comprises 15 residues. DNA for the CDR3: TGTGCCAGCAGCCCTTCCGACAGAGCTAACTATGGCTACACCTTC. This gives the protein CASSPSDRANYGYTF.

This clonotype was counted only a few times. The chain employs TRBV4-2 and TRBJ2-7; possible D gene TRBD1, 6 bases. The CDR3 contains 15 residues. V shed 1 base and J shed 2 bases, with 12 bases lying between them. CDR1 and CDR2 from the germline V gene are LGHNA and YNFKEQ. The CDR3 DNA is TGTGCCAGCAGCCAAGTAAATAACAGGGCCTACGAGCAGTACTTC. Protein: CASSQVNNRAYEQYF.

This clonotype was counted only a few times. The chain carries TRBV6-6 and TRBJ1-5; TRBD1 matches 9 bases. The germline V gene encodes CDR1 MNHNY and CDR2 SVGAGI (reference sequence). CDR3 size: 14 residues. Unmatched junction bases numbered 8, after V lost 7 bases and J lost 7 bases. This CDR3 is CASTTGGGTQPQHF. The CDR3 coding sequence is TGTGCCAGCACTACAGGGGGCGGAACGCAGCCCCAGCATTTT.

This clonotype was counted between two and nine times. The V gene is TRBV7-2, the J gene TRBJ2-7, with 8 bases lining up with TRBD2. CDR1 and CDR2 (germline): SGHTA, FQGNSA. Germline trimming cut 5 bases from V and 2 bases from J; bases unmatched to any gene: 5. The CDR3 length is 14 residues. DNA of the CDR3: TGTGCCAGCAGCCTTGAGGGACTAGCCTACGAGCAGTACTTC. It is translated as CASSLEGLAYEQYF.

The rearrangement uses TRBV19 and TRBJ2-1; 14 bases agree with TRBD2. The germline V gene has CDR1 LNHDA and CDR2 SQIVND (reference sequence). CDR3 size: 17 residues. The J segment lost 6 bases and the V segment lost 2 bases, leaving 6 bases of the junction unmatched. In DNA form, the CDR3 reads TGTGCCAGTAGTATATCGGGACTAGCGGGGGTTCTCAATGAGCAGTTCTTC. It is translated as CASSISGLAGVLNEQFF. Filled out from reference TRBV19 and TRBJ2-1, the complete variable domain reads DGGITQSPKYLFRKEGQNVTLSCEQNLNHDAMYWYRQDPGQGLRLIYYSQIVNDFQKGDIAEGYSVSREKKESFPLTVTSAQKNPTAFYLCASSISGLAGVLNEQFFGPGTRLTVL.

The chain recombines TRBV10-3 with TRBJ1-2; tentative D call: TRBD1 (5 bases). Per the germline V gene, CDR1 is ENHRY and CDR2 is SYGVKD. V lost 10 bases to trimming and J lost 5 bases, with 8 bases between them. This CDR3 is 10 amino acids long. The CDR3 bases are TGTGCCAGCAGGGTTTATGGCTACACCTTC. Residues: CASRVYGYTF.

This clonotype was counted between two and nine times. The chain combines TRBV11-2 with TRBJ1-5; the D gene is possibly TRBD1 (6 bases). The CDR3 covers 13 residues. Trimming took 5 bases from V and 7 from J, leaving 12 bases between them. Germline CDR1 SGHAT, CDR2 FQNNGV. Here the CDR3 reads CASSPSGAQPQHF. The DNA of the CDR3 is TGTGCCAGCAGCCCCTCAGGGGCGCAGCCCCAGCATTTT.

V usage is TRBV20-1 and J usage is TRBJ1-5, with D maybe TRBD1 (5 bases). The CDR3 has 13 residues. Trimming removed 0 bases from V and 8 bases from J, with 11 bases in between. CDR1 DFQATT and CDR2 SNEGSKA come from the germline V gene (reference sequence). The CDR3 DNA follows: TGCAGTGCTAGAGAAGGGGTAGGCAAGCCCCAGCATTTT. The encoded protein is CSAREGVGKPQHF.

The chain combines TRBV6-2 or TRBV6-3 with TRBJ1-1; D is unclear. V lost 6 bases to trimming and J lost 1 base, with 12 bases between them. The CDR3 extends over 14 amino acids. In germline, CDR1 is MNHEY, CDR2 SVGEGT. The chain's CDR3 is CASSLGNANTEAFF. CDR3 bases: TGTGCCAGCAGCTTAGGGAATGCGAACACTGAAGCTTTCTTT.

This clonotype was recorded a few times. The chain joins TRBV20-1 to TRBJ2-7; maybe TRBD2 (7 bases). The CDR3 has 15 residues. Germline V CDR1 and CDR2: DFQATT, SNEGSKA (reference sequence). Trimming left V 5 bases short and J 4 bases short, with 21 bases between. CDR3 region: CSAEGLGGQRYEQYF. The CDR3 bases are TGCAGTGCTGAGGGGTTGGGGGGGCAAAGGTACGAGCAGTACTTC.

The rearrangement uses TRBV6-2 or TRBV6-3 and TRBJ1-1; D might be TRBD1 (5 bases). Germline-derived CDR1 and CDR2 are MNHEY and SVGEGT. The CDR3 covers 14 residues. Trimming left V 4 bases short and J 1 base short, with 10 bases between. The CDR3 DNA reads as TGTGCCAGCAGTTGCGACAGCTGGAACACTGAAGCTTTCTTT. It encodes CASSCDSWNTEAFF.

This chain's CDR3 is CATSRADEQYF. CDR3 nucleotides: TGTGCCACCAGTAGGGCCGACGAGCAGTACTTC. The rearrangement uses TRBV24-1 and TRBJ2-7; no firm D call. This CDR3 is built from 11 residues. The V end lost 6 bases, the J end lost 5 bases, and 7 bases lay between the germline ends. Per germline, CDR1 KGHDR and CDR2 SFDVKD.

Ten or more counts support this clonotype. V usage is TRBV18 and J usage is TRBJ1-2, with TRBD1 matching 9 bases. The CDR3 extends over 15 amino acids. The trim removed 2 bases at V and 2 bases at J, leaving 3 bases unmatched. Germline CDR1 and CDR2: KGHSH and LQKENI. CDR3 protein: CASSPTTGGNYGYTF. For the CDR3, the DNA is TGTGCCAGCTCACCAACGACAGGGGGAAACTATGGCTACACCTTC.

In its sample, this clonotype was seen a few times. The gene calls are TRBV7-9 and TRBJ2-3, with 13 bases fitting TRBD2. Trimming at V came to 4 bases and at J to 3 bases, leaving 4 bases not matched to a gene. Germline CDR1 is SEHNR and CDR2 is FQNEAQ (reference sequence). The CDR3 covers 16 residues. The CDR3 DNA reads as TGTGCCAGCAGCTCCTGGACTAGCGGGGGAACAGATACGCAGTATTTT. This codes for CASSSWTSGGTDTQYF.

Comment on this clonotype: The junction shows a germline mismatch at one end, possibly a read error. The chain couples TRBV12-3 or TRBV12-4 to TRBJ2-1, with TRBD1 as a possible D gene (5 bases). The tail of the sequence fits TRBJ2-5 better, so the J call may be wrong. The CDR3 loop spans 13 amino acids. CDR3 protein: CVSSWDRGETQYF. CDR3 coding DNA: TGTGTCAGCAGTTGGGATAGGGGAGAGACCCAGTACTTC.

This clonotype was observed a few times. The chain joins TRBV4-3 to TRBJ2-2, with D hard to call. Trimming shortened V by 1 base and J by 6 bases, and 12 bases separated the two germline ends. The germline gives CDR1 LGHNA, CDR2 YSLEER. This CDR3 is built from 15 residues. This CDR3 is CASSQAFHSPGELFF. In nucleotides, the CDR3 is TGCGCCAGCAGCCAAGCCTTTCATAGCCCCGGGGAGCTGTTTTTT.

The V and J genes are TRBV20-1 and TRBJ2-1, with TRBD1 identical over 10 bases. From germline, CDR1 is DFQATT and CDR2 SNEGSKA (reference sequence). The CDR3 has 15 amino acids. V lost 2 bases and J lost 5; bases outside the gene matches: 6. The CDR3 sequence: CSARLRDRGHNEQFF. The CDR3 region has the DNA TGCAGTGCTAGACTCCGGGACAGGGGCCACAATGAGCAGTTCTTC.

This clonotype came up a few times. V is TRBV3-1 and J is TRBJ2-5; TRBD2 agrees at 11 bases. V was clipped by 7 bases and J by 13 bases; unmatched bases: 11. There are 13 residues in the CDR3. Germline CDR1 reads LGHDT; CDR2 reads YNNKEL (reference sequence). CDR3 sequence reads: CASTFLAGGHSYF. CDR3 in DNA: TGTGCCAGCACCTTCCTAGCGGGGGGACACTCGTACTTC.

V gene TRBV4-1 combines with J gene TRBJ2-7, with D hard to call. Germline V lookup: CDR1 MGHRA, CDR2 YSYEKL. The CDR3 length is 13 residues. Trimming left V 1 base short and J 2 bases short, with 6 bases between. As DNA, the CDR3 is TGCGCCAGCAGCCAAGGGTTTGCCTACGAGCAGTACTTC. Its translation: CASSQGFAYEQYF.

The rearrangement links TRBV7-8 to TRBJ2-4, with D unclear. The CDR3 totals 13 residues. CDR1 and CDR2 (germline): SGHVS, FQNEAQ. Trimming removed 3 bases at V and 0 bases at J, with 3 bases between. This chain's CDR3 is CASSFKAKNIQYF. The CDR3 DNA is TGTGCCAGCAGCTTCAAAGCCAAAAACATTCAGTACTTC.

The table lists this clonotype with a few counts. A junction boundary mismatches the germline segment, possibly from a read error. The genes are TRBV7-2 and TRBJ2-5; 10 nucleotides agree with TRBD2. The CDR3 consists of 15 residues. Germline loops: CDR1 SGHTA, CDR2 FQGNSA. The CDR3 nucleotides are TGTGCCAGCAGCTCCCTAGGGGCTAGCGGGGGCCCAAATGCCTTC. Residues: CASSSLGASGGPNAF.

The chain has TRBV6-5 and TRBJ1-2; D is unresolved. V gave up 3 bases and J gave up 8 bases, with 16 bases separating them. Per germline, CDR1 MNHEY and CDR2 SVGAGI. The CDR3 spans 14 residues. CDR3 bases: TGTGCCAGCAGTTATTCTAAAGGGCTCTACGGCTACACCTTC. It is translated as CASSYSKGLYGYTF.

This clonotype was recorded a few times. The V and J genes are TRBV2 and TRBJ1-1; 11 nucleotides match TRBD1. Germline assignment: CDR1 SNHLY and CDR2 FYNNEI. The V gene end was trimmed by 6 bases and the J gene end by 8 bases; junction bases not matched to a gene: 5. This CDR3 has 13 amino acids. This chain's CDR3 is CASRVRDRGEAFF. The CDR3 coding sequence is TGTGCCAGCAGGGTCCGGGACAGGGGGGAAGCTTTCTTT.